Below are 17 T cell receptor beta chains sequenced from a single sample in a study of cytomegalovirus exposure and HLA in healthy donors. Sequencing used immunoSEQ multiplex PCR; TCRdb keeps in-frame clones, though not all of them. Found here are roughly 260,000 clones, nearly 90% of them singletons; the top ten hold about 0.36%. The material sequenced was PBMCs. These receptors came from a woman aged 18-35 years in good health and CMV-seronegative.

J is TRBJ1-3 and V is TRBV19, with D possibly being TRBD1 (6 bases). Germline V gene data show CDR1 as LNHDA and CDR2 as SQIVND (reference sequence). Trimming pared 2 bases from V and 0 bases from J, leaving 14 bases between. The CDR3 is made up of 17 amino acids. As DNA, the CDR3 is TGTGCCAGTAGTATAACTGGGACACCGAGCTCTGGAAACACCATATATTTT. It translates to CASSITGTPSSGNTIYF.

The chain couples TRBV27 to TRBJ1-5; D unresolved. The CDR3 has 12 residues. Germline loops: CDR1 MNHEY, CDR2 SMNVEV (reference sequence). Deletions cut 6 bases from V and 9 bases from J, with 12 bases between. CDR3 loop: CASRSGAGPQHF. The DNA of the CDR3 is TGTGCCAGCAGGTCAGGCGCGGGGCCCCAGCATTTT.

The chain recombines TRBV28 with TRBJ1-2; TRBD1 matches at 7 bases. Unmatched junction bases numbered 10, after V lost 5 bases and J lost 4 bases. Germline V gives CDR1 MDHEN, CDR2 SYDVKM. This CDR3 contains 15 residues. CDR3 residues: CASSGYSQGSYGYTF. Written as DNA, the CDR3 is TGTGCCAGCAGTGGCTACTCACAGGGGAGCTATGGCTACACCTTC.

The chain links TRBV9 to TRBJ2-2; no firm D call. Germline V gene lookup returns CDR1 SGDLS and CDR2 YYNGEE. Trimming shortened V by 0 bases and J by 0 bases, and 6 bases separated the two germline ends. This CDR3 has 15 amino acids. The CDR3 nucleotides are TGTGCCAGCAGCGTAGAGAGCGCGAACACCGGGGAGCTGTTTTTT. It translates to CASSVESANTGELFF. The full variable domain, completed using reference TRBV9 and TRBJ2-2, is DSGVTQTPKHLITATGQRVTLRCSPRSGDLSVYWYQQSLDQGLQFLIQYYNGEERAKGNILERFSAQQFPDLHSELNLSSLELGDSALYFCASSVESANTGELFFGEGSRLTVL.

The chain links TRBV7-3 to TRBJ2-2; 7 nucleotides line up with TRBD1. V shed 2 bases, J shed 4 bases, and the junction held 7 bases outside the gene matches. The length of the CDR3 is 16 residues. Germline CDR1 SGHTA, CDR2 FQGTGA. CDR3 sequence: CASSLGAGGITGELFF. In nucleotides, the CDR3 is TGTGCCAGCAGCTTAGGGGCAGGGGGTATCACCGGGGAGCTGTTTTTT.

This chain joins TRBV5-8 and TRBJ1-2; D may be TRBD1 (5 bases). The CDR3 is made up of 15 amino acids. Looked up from germline, CDR1 is SGHTS and CDR2 is YDEGEE. Deletions cut 0 bases from V and 3 bases from J, with 12 bases between. The DNA for the CDR3 is TGTGCCAGCAGCTTGGCGACACCACAGGACTATGGCTACACCTTC. Translated, it gives CASSLATPQDYGYTF. The full variable domain, with the rest looked up from reference TRBV5-8 and TRBJ1-2, is EAGVTQSPTHLIKTRGQQATLRCSPISGHTSVYWYQQALGLGLQFLLWYDEGEERNRGNFPPRFSGRQFPNYSSELNVNALELEDSALYLCASSLATPQDYGYTFGSGTRLTVV.

The gene calls are TRBV6-6 and TRBJ2-7, with TRBD1 matching over 12 bases. V shed 8 bases and J 6 bases; nucleotides not matched to a gene: 8. Germline V gives CDR1 MNHNY, CDR2 SVGAGI (reference sequence). The CDR3 totals 14 residues. Written as DNA, the CDR3 is TGTGCCAGCGACCGGGACAGGGGGCGCTCCGAGCAGTACTTC. It translates to CASDRDRGRSEQYF.

The chain uses TRBV2 and TRBJ2-1; 7 nucleotides align to TRBD2. Germline-derived CDR1 and CDR2 are SNHLY and FYNNEI. CDR3 length equals 15 residues. J gave up 5 bases and V 6 bases, and 10 bases lay outside the gene matches. As DNA, the CDR3 is TGTGCCAGCAGGCCCGGACTAGATGTAAACAATGAGCAGTTCTTC. Encoded protein: CASRPGLDVNNEQFF.

This clone was counted a few times. The rearrangement links TRBV19 to TRBJ1-2; no definite D call. Trimming removed 3 bases from V and 1 base from J, with 6 bases in between. Per germline, CDR1 LNHDA and CDR2 SQIVND (reference sequence). CDR3 length: 13 amino acids. CDR3 region: CASSIMSNYGYTF. The CDR3 bases are TGTGCCAGTAGTATTATGAGTAACTATGGCTACACCTTC.

The chain employs TRBV28 and TRBJ2-5, with 7 bases lining up with TRBD1. V trimming: 5 bases; J trimming: 2 bases; junction bases outside the gene matches: 8. CDR1 and CDR2 from the germline V gene are MDHEN and SYDVKM. The CDR3 length is 15 residues. The CDR3 nucleotides read TGTGCCAGCAGTATCGGACAGGCCGCTCAAGAGACCCAGTACTTC. This translates into CASSIGQAAQETQYF.

The chain recombines TRBV28 with TRBJ1-6; unclear D gene. CDR3 size: 14 residues. Germline V CDR1 and CDR2: MDHEN, SYDVKM. V gave up 2 bases and J gave up 6 bases, with 8 bases separating them. The CDR3 nucleotides are TGTGCCAGCAGTTTAGTACAATCTAATTCACCCCTCCACTTT. It specifies CASSLVQSNSPLHF.

The rearrangement uses TRBV7-6 and TRBJ2-3; 8 positions agree with TRBD2. Germline V gene lookup returns CDR1 SGHVS and CDR2 FNYEAQ. CDR3 length equals 16 residues. The ends lost 5 bases at V and 4 bases at J; junction bases unmatched: 11. Here the CDR3 reads CASSQTIAGPPDTQYF. The CDR3 nucleotides are TGTGCCAGCAGCCAGACAATAGCGGGGCCTCCAGATACGCAGTATTTT.

The CDR3 region has the DNA TGCGCCAGCAGCCAAGACCGTGGCACTAGAATCGATGAGCAGTTCTTC. Amino acid sequence: CASSQDRGTRIDEQFF. The V and J genes are TRBV4-3 and TRBJ2-1; possibly TRBD2 for D (5 bases). There are 16 residues in the CDR3. Germline CDR1 reads LGHNA; CDR2 reads YSLEER. Trimming took 0 bases from V and 8 from J, leaving 17 bases between them.

The chain employs TRBV5-1 and TRBJ1-2; 7 bases fit TRBD1. CDR3 length equals 13 residues. The J segment lost 8 bases and the V segment lost 7 bases, leaving 11 bases of the junction unmatched. Germline CDR1 and CDR2: SGHRS and YFSETQ. Written as DNA, the CDR3 is TGCGCCAGCGCCGAAGGGGGCAAGGGGGGCTACACCTTC. It is translated as CASAEGGKGGYTF.

This chain connects TRBV5-6 to TRBJ2-2, with 7 nucleotides matching TRBD1. The CDR3 runs to 16 residues. With V trimmed by 4 bases and J by 1 base, 7 bases remained unmatched. Germline V gene data show CDR1 as SGHDT and CDR2 as YYEEEE. CDR3 sequence (DNA): TGTGCCAGCAGCAGGACAGGTTGGGGGAACACCGGGGAGCTGTTTTTT. Translated: CASSRTGWGNTGELFF.

This sequence joins TRBV4-2 and TRBJ2-3, with TRBD2 identical over 11 bases. V lost 1 base and J lost 5; bases outside the gene matches: 8. Germline CDR1 reads LGHNA; CDR2 reads YNFKEQ. The CDR3 contains 17 residues. The CDR3 DNA sequence: TGTGCCAGCAGCCAAGCTAGCGGGGGGCCCCGCGGAGATACGCAGTATTTT. Protein sequence: CASSQASGGPRGDTQYF.

This chain joins TRBV6-1 and TRBJ2-1, with 10 positions matching TRBD2. Germline V gene lookup returns CDR1 MNHNS and CDR2 SASEGT. The J segment lost 3 bases and the V segment lost 6 bases, leaving 5 bases of the junction unmatched. The CDR3 sequence is 15 residues long. CDR3 protein: CASSPTSGIYNEQFF. The CDR3 bases are TGTGCCAGCAGCCCTACTAGCGGGATCTACAATGAGCAGTTCTTC.